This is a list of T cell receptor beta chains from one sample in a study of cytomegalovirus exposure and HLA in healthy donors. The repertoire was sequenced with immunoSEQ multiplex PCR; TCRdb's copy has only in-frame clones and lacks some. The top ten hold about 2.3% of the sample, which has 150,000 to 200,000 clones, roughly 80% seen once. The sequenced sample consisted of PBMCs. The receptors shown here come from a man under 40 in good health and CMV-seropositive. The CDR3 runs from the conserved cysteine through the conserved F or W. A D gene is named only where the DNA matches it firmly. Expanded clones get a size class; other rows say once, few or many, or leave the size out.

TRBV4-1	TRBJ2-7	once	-	CASSQVASNSYEQYF	TGCGCCAGCAGCCAAGTGGCCTCCAACTCCTACGAGCAGTACTTC
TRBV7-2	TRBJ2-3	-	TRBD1	CASRTPPTGTGSADTQYF	TGTGCCAGCAGAACCCCACCCACTGGGACAGGGTCCGCAGATACGCAGTATTTT
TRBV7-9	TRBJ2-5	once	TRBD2	CASRGGETQYF	TGTGCCAGCCGGGGGGGGGAGACCCAGTACTTC
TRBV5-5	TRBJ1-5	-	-	CASSPRSIGSNQPQHF	TGTGCCAGCAGCCCGAGGAGTATAGGTAGCAATCAGCCCCAGCATTTT
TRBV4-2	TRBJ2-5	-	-	CASSQVRGGGGTVGETQYF	TGTGCCAGCAGCCAAGTTAGGGGGGGCGGGGGCACCGTGGGGGAGACCCAGTACTTC
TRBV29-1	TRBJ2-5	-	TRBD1	CSVDRGRETQYF	TGCAGCGTTGACAGGGGGCGAGAGACCCAGTACTTC
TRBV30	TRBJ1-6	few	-	CASNPSGQLNSPLHF	TGTGCCTCTAATCCGTCGGGACAACTTAATTCACCCCTCCACTTT
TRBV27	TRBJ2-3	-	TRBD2	CASSLGLAGGPGDTQYF	TGTGCCAGCAGTTTGGGACTAGCGGGGGGTCCCGGGGATACGCAGTATTTT
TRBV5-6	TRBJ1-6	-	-	CASSPPGKWSPLHF	TGTGCCAGCAGCCCGCCGGGGAAATGGTCACCCCTCCACTTT
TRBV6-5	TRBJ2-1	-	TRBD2	CASSQSGGPYNEQFF	TGTGCCAGCAGTCAGAGCGGGGGCCCCTACAATGAGCAGTTCTTC
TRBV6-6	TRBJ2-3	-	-	CASSYQSGSTDTQYF	TGTGCCAGCAGTTACCAGTCAGGGAGCACAGATACGCAGTATTTT
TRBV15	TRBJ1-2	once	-	CATSRAPGRASYGYTF	TGTGCCACCAGCAGAGCCCCCGGGAGGGCTTCCTATGGCTACACCTTC
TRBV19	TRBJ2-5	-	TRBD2	CATGLAGSAVTQYF	TGTGCCACCGGACTAGCGGGGTCGGCGGTTACCCAGTACTTC
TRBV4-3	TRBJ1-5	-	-	CASSQDRTENQPQHF	TGCGCCAGCAGCCAAGATCGGACAGAGAATCAGCCCCAGCATTTT
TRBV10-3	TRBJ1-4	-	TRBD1	CAISHTGGKNEKLFF	TGTGCCATCAGCCATACAGGGGGTAAAAATGAAAAACTGTTTTTT
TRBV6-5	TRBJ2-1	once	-	CASSPFGRYNEQFF	TGTGCCAGCAGTCCTTTCGGGAGATACAATGAGCAGTTCTTC
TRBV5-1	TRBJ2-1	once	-	CASSLEGDQFF	TGCGCCAGCAGCTTGGAGGGGGACCAGTTCTTC
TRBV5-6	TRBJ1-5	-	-	CASSSTPGGFDQPQHF	TGTGCCAGCAGCTCGACCCCGGGGGGTTTTGATCAGCCCCAGCATTTT
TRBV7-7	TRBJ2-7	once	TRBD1	CASSPRTGRSYEQYF	TGTGCTAGCAGCCCCCGGACAGGGCGCTCCTACGAGCAGTACTTC
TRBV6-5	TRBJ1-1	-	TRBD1	CASTPGGENTEAFF	TGTGCCAGCACCCCAGGGGGAGAAAACACTGAAGCTTTCTTT
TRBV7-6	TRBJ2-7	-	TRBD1	CASSLGQGVSYEQYF	TGTGCCAGCAGCCTGGGACAGGGGGTCTCCTACGAGCAGTACTTC
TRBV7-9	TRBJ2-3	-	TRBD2	CASSRTSGGENTQYF	TGTGCCAGCAGCCGGACTAGCGGGGGCGAAAATACGCAGTATTTT
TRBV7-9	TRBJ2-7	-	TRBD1	CASKASGGAPQYF	TGTGCCAGCAAAGCATCAGGGGGCGCCCCGCAGTACTTC
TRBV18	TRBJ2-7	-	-	CASSPKRLPSYEQYF	TGTGCCAGCTCACCAAAGCGACTCCCATCCTACGAGCAGTACTTC
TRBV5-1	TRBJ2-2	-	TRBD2	CASSFSGGTNTGELFF	TGCGCCAGCAGCTTTAGCGGGGGGACGAACACCGGGGAGCTGTTTTTT
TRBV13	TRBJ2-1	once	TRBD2	CASSRGLLNNEQFF	TGTGCCAGCAGCAGGGGACTATTAAACAATGAGCAGTTCTTC
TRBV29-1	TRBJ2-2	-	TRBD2	CSVGRGDATGELFF	TGCAGCGTAGGTCGGGGGGATGCCACCGGGGAGCTGTTTTTT
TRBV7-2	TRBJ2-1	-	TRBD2	CASSLLAGGAYNEQFF	TGTGCCAGCAGCTTACTAGCGGGGGGTGCGTACAATGAGCAGTTCTTC
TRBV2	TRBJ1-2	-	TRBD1	CASSATGGNYGYTF	TGTGCCAGCAGCGCCACAGGGGGGAACTATGGCTACACCTTC
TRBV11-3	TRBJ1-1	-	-	CASSLDRGKRAFF	TGTGCCAGCAGCTTAGATCGGGGGAAGAGGGCTTTCTTT
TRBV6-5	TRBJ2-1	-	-	CASRSRGTHYNEQFF	TGTGCCAGCAGGTCCCGGGGGACTCACTACAATGAGCAGTTCTTC
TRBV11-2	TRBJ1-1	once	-	CASSLSVANTEAFF	TGTGCCAGCAGCTTGAGCGTAGCGAACACTGAAGCTTTCTTT
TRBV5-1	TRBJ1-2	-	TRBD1	CASSLDGQADYGYTF	TGCGCCAGCAGCCTGGATGGACAGGCCGACTATGGCTACACCTTC
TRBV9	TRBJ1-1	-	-	CASSAGFSANTEAFF	TGTGCCAGCAGCGCGGGATTTTCTGCGAACACTGAAGCTTTCTTT
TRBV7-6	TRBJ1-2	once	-	CASSLGLAGGYTF	TGTGCCAGCAGCTTGGGCTTGGCGGGTGGCTACACCTTC
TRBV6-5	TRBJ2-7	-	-	CASSYSEQAYEQYF	TGTGCCAGCAGTTACTCGGAACAGGCTTACGAGCAGTACTTC
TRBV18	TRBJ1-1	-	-	CASSPQEGRNTEAFF	TGTGCCAGCTCCCCCCAGGAGGGAAGGAACACTGAAGCTTTCTTT
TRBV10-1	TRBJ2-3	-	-	CASSGAGDTQYF	TGCGCCAGCAGTGGGGCTGGAGATACGCAGTATTTT
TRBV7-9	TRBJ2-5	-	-	CASSIARGGETQYF	TGTGCCAGCAGCATCGCTCGGGGAGGAGAGACCCAGTACTTC
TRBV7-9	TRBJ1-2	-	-	CASSLAGTIAYGYTF	TGTGCCAGCAGCTTAGCGGGGACTATCGCTTATGGCTACACCTTC
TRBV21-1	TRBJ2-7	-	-	CAPGLEQYF	TGTGCCCCAGGCCTTGAGCAGTACTTC
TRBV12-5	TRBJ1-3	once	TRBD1	CASGFHREDRSGGNTIYF	TGTGCTAGTGGTTTCCACCGAGAGGACAGGTCCGGGGGAAACACCATATATTTT
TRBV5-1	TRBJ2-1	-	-	CASRWTDASYNEQFF	TGCGCCAGCAGATGGACTGACGCCTCCTACAATGAGCAGTTCTTC
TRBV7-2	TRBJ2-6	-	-	CASSPGSGANVLTF	TGTGCCAGCAGCCCAGGGTCCGGGGCCAACGTCCTGACTTTC
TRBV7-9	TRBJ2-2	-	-	CASTPPRAGPNTGELFF	TGTGCCAGCACCCCTCCCCGGGCGGGACCGAACACCGGGGAGCTGTTTTTT
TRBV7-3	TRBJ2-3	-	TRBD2	CASSSGLGLADTQYF	TGTGCCAGCAGCTCCGGACTAGGCCTGGCAGATACGCAGTATTTT
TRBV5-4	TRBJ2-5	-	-	CASSWGEETQYF	TGTGCCAGCAGTTGGGGAGAAGAGACCCAGTACTTC
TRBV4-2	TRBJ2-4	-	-	CASSEPQGVAKNIQYF	TGTGCCAGCAGCGAGCCACAGGGAGTGGCCAAAAACATTCAGTACTTC
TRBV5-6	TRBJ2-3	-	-	CASSLGKGGEDTQYF	TGTGCCAGCAGCTTGGGCAAAGGGGGGGAAGATACGCAGTATTTT
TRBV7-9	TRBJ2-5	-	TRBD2	CASSLLAGKETQYF	TGTGCCAGCAGCCTGCTAGCGGGTAAAGAGACCCAGTACTTC